Shown below are 25 T cell receptor beta chains from a single sample sequenced in a study of T cell repertoires in cytomegalovirus infection. TCRdb re-called the reads with MiXCR, one entry per CDR3 protein. The profile shows 250,000 to 350,000 distinct CDR3 sequences, about 26% of them singletons. What was sequenced was PBMCs. The receptors here all came from a human donor in good health (CMV status not recorded). Some clones in this sample may be carry-over from other donors' samples.

The chain carries TRBV20-1 and TRBJ2-5, with 8 bases that match TRBD1. Germline assignment: CDR1 DFQATT and CDR2 SNEGSKA (reference sequence). Trimming cost V 3 bases and J 6 bases; bases outside gene matches: 9. The CDR3 runs 14 residues. CDR3: CSASWVRTGKTQYF. DNA for the CDR3: TGCAGTGCTAGTTGGGTTCGGACAGGGAAGACCCAGTACTTC.

The chain combines TRBV3-1 with TRBJ2-2; 10 bases line up with TRBD2. The J segment lost 0 bases and the V segment lost 4 bases, leaving 5 bases of the junction unmatched. CDR1 and CDR2 from the germline V gene are LGHDT and YNNKEL (reference sequence). The CDR3 extends over 17 amino acids. The CDR3 is CASSLTAGGANTGELFF. The CDR3 DNA is TGTGCCAGCAGCCTGACAGCGGGAGGGGCGAACACCGGGGAGCTGTTTTTT.

The V and J genes are TRBV7-2 and TRBJ1-1, with TRBD1 identical over 7 bases. Germline V gives CDR1 SGHTA, CDR2 FQGNSA. Trimming took 5 bases from V and 1 from J; bases not matched to a gene: 4. CDR3 length: 14 amino acids. The CDR3 bases are TGTGCCAGCAGCCGACAGGGACCGAACACTGAAGCTTTCTTT. Translating it yields CASSRQGPNTEAFF. The full variable domain, its missing parts supplied by reference TRBV7-2 and TRBJ1-1, is GAGVSQSPSNKVTEKGKDVELRCDPISGHTALYWYRQSLGQGLEFLIYFQGNSAPDKSGLPSDRFSAERTGGSVSTLTIQRTQQEDSAVYLCASSRQGPNTEAFFGQGTRLTVV.

In this sample, this clonotype turned up a few times. This chain connects TRBV19 to TRBJ1-5, with D possibly matching TRBD1 (6 bases). Germline assignment: CDR1 LNHDA and CDR2 SQIVND (reference sequence). The CDR3 is made up of 15 amino acids. Trimming took off 6 bases at V and 0 bases at J, with 12 bases between the two ends. CDR3 residues: CASRGTLYSNQPQHF. The CDR3 coding sequence is TGTGCCAGTAGAGGGACACTTTATAGCAATCAGCCCCAGCATTTT.

The gene calls are TRBV12-3 or TRBV12-4 and TRBJ2-3; 11 nucleotides match TRBD2. The CDR3 runs to 16 residues. J lost 4 bases, V lost 4 bases, and 7 bases had no gene match. This CDR3 is CASSSRLAGGPDTQYF. The CDR3 DNA reads TGTGCCAGCAGTTCTCGGCTAGCGGGAGGCCCAGATACGCAGTATTTT.

This clonotype is a singleton in its sample. This chain uses TRBV19 with TRBJ2-4, with TRBD2 matching 11 bases. The CDR3 contains 16 residues. V lost 7 bases to trimming and J lost 2 bases; unmatched junction nucleotides: 7. The germline V gene encodes CDR1 LNHDA and CDR2 SQIVND (reference sequence). The CDR3 region is CASMGVAGGTKNIQYF. The CDR3 DNA is TGTGCCAGTATGGGAGTAGCGGGAGGGACCAAAAACATTCAGTACTTC.

J is TRBJ1-2 and V is TRBV7-2; D unclear. Trimming cost V 6 bases and J 6 bases, with 17 bases left between them. Germline CDR1 reads SGHTA; CDR2 reads FQGNSA. CDR3 length: 14 amino acids. Here the CDR3 reads CASSPWAQSDGYTF. CDR3 sequence (DNA): TGTGCCAGCAGTCCTTGGGCTCAAAGTGATGGCTACACCTTC.

This clonotype was picked up a small number of times. The V gene is TRBV7-2, the J gene TRBJ1-2; unclear D gene. The CDR3 runs to 13 residues. V was trimmed by 4 bases and J by 5 bases, leaving 11 bases between them. CDR1 is SGHTA, CDR2 FQGNSA, per germline. The CDR3 coding sequence is TGTGCCAGCAGCTCCCAAAGGCAATATGGCTACACCTTC. Translation: CASSSQRQYGYTF.

This clonotype was counted between two and nine times. The rearrangement joins TRBV6-5 to TRBJ1-1; no firm D call. Deletions cut 2 bases from V and 1 base from J, with 14 bases between. The CDR3 loop spans 16 amino acids. Germline V gives CDR1 MNHEY, CDR2 SVGAGI. Here the CDR3 reads CASSYAGSRENTEAFF. The CDR3 DNA sequence: TGTGCCAGCAGTTACGCGGGGTCCCGTGAGAACACTGAAGCTTTCTTT.

Ten or more counts support this clonotype. The chain employs TRBV28 and TRBJ2-1; 11 nucleotides align to TRBD1. From germline, CDR1 is MDHEN and CDR2 SYDVKM. V shed 6 bases and J 4 bases; nucleotides not matched to a gene: 17. This CDR3 comprises 19 residues. The CDR3 spells CASSPDRGQPGLGYNEQFF. The CDR3 coding sequence is TGTGCCAGCAGCCCGGACAGGGGGCAGCCGGGACTAGGGTACAATGAGCAGTTCTTC.

This clonotype was seen many times. The chain employs TRBV4-1 and TRBJ2-5; possibly TRBD2 for D (5 bases). This CDR3 has 14 amino acids. The V gene's germline CDR1 is MGHRA and CDR2 YSYEKL. Trimming left V 0 bases short and J 9 bases short, with 14 bases between. CDR3 residues: CASSQDPAVRAQYF. CDR3 bases: TGCGCCAGCAGCCAAGATCCAGCGGTACGGGCCCAGTACTTC.

This clonotype was found a few times. V is TRBV5-1 and J is TRBJ2-1; D possibly corresponds to TRBD1 (6 bases). Germline V gene data show CDR1 as SGHRS and CDR2 as YFSETQ. CDR3 length equals 13 residues. Between the trimmed V and J ends, which lost 3 bases and 3 bases, there was a span of 7 bases. CDR3 DNA sequence: TGCGCCAGCAGCTGGGACATCTACAATGAGCAGTTCTTC. The encoded protein is CASSWDIYNEQFF.

This clonotype was recorded at least ten times. The chain has TRBV7-8 and TRBJ2-5, with TRBD1 matching 8 bases. Germline assignment: CDR1 SGHVS and CDR2 FQNEAQ. The CDR3 has 16 amino acids. Unmatched junction bases numbered 8, after V lost 5 bases and J lost 0 bases. CDR3 in amino acids: CASSLGTGSYQETQYF. The CDR3 DNA reads TGTGCCAGCAGCCTCGGGACAGGATCGTACCAAGAGACCCAGTACTTC.

J is TRBJ2-2 and V is TRBV28; 11 bases fit TRBD1. The germline V gene encodes CDR1 MDHEN and CDR2 SYDVKM. The CDR3 has 15 amino acids. Losses at the gene ends were 3 bases for V and 10 bases for J; bases not matched to a gene: 7. The CDR3 coding sequence is TGTGCCAGCAGTTTGGCTGGGACAGGGGGTTCGGAGCTGTTTTTT. Translating it yields CASSLAGTGGSELFF.

This clonotype was counted a few times. The rearrangement uses TRBV20-1 and TRBJ2-6; D ambiguous. The germline V gene has CDR1 DFQATT and CDR2 SNEGSKA (reference sequence). The CDR3 extends over 13 amino acids. Trimming took off 6 bases at V and 2 bases at J, with 8 bases between the two ends. The DNA for the CDR3 is TGCAGTGCCCATAAACCTGGGGCCAACGTCCTGACTTTC. Amino acid sequence: CSAHKPGANVLTF.

Many counts were recorded for this clonotype. The chain recombines TRBV7-2 with TRBJ1-1; D ambiguous. Deletions cut 6 bases from V and 0 bases from J, with 23 bases between. Germline V gene data show CDR1 as SGHTA and CDR2 as FQGNSA. The CDR3 totals 18 residues. This CDR3 is CASRTRQDHLGMNTEAFF. The CDR3 DNA is TGTGCCAGCAGGACTAGGCAGGACCATTTGGGCATGAACACTGAAGCTTTCTTT.

This clonotype was found once. V is TRBV19 and J is TRBJ2-7, with 11 bases fitting TRBD2. The germline gives CDR1 LNHDA, CDR2 SQIVND (reference sequence). The CDR3 is 16 amino acids. V shed 4 bases, J shed 2 bases, and the junction held 7 bases outside the gene matches. DNA of the CDR3: TGTGCCAGTAGTACAGCCGGGACTAGCGGAACCTACGAGCAGTACTTC. Amino acids: CASSTAGTSGTYEQYF.

This clonotype has more than one count but fewer than ten. V gene TRBV4-1 combines with J gene TRBJ2-1; 9 nucleotides match TRBD1. This CDR3 comprises 18 residues. Trimming removed 4 bases from V and 7 bases from J; junction bases left unmatched: 17. Germline V CDR1 and CDR2: MGHRA, YSYEKL. CDR3 sequence (DNA): TGCGCCAGCAGCCCCCGGGACAGGGTTCCCGGGAGAACAAATGAGCAGTTCTTC. Its protein is CASSPRDRVPGRTNEQFF.

This clonotype was seen just once. The CDR3 region is CASHGGLAGGQGEQFF. CDR3 coding DNA: TGTGCCAGCCACGGGGGGCTAGCGGGAGGGCAGGGTGAGCAGTTCTTC. This rearrangement joins TRBV2 to TRBJ2-1; TRBD2 matches at 12 bases. CDR3 size: 16 residues. V shed 8 bases, J shed 9 bases, and the junction held 14 bases outside the gene matches. The germline CDR1 and CDR2 sequences are SNHLY and FYNNEI.

A few counts support this clonotype. The rearrangement links TRBV2 to TRBJ2-1, with D hard to call. Per germline, CDR1 SNHLY and CDR2 FYNNEI. Trimming cost V 7 bases and J 5 bases, with 18 bases left between them. CDR3 length: 15 amino acids. The CDR3 loop is CASILDQMSNNEQFF. For the CDR3, the DNA is TGTGCCAGCATTCTGGACCAAATGTCAAACAATGAGCAGTTCTTC.

The chain couples TRBV14 to TRBJ1-1; a weak D match, TRBD1 (5 bases). Trimming removed 0 bases at V and 4 bases at J, with 12 bases between. Germline V CDR1 and CDR2: SGHDN, FVKESK. The CDR3 sequence is 15 residues long. CDR3 nucleotide sequence: TGTGCCAGCAGCCAAGATTGGGGGAGGGGCACTGAAGCTTTCTTT. Amino acids: CASSQDWGRGTEAFF.

V gene TRBV9 combines with J gene TRBJ1-1; 8 positions agree with TRBD1. Looked up from germline, CDR1 is SGDLS and CDR2 is YYNGEE. V lost 3 bases and J lost 0; bases outside the gene matches: 4. The CDR3 sequence is 15 residues long. Here the CDR3 reads CASSARQGMNTEAFF. CDR3 DNA sequence: TGTGCCAGCAGCGCCCGACAGGGGATGAACACTGAAGCTTTCTTT. Combining the CDR3 with reference TRBV9 and TRBJ1-1 gives the whole variable domain DSGVTQTPKHLITATGQRVTLRCSPRSGDLSVYWYQQSLDQGLQFLIQYYNGEERAKGNILERFSAQQFPDLHSELNLSSLELGDSALYFCASSARQGMNTEAFFGQGTRLTVV.

DNA for the CDR3: TGTGCCAGCACCAGACTAGCCCCCGGGGAGCTGTTTTTT. It is translated as CASTRLAPGELFF. This chain uses TRBV7-9 with TRBJ2-2, with 7 nucleotides matching TRBD2. With 7 bases clipped from V and 6 bases from J, the junction kept 5 bases outside the gene matches. The CDR3 covers 13 residues. The germline gives CDR1 SEHNR, CDR2 FQNEAQ (reference sequence).

The sample holds a few counts of this clonotype. The chain couples TRBV7-9 to TRBJ1-1, with 7 positions matching TRBD1. The trim removed 5 bases at V and 5 bases at J, leaving 11 bases unmatched. Germline lookup yields CDR1 SEHNR and CDR2 FQNEAQ (reference sequence). The CDR3 loop spans 15 amino acids. The CDR3: CASSPSTGRGTEAFF. The CDR3 coding sequence is TGTGCCAGCAGCCCGTCGACAGGGCGGGGGACTGAAGCTTTCTTT.

The table lists this clonotype with a few counts. The V call is TRBV7-2, the J call TRBJ1-2; D is uncertain. The CDR3 is made up of 16 amino acids. Germline CDR1 and CDR2: SGHTA and FQGNSA. V was trimmed by 1 base and J by 7 bases, leaving 19 bases between them. The CDR3 sequence: CASSLEYATLSGGYTF. DNA for the CDR3: TGTGCCAGCAGCTTAGAGTACGCAACATTGTCTGGTGGCTACACCTTC.